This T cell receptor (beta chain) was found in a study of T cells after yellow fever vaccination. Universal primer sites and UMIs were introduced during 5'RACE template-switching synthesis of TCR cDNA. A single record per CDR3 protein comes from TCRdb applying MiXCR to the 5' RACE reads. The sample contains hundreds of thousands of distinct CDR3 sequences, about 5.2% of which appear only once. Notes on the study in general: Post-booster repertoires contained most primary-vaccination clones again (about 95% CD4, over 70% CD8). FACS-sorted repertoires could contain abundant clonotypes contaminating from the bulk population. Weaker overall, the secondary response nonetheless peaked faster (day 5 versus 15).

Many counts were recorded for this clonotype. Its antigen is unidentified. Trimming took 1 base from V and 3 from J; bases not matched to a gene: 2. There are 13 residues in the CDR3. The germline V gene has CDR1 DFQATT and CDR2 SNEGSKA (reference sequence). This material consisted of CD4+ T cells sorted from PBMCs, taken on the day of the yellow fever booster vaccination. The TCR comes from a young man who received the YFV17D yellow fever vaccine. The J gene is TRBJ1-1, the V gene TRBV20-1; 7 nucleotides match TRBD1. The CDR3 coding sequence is TGCAGTGCTAGAGGGGACAGATACACTGAAGCTTTCTTT. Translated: CSARGDRYTEAFF.